There are many counts of the clone carrying this TCR beta chain. The antigen remains undetermined. Libraries of bulk TCR were made by previously described methods (with listed TCR primers). TCRdb re-called the PCR reads through MiXCR, storing one row per CDR3 protein. Seen here are about 640,000 distinct CDR3 sequences, 15% to 20% observed once, and the top ten hold 0.75% to 0.95%. The sample belongs to a study of molecular identifiers for immune sequencing clone quantification. Study-level points and caveats: Whereas naive cells kept under 1% of molecules in clones above 20 RNA copies, such clones held over 97% in effectors. Single-cell amounts of spiked Jurkat TCR RNA were reportedly detectable among approximately 1 million naive cells.

Per the germline V gene, CDR1 is SQVTM and CDR2 is ANQGSEA. V lost 6 bases, J lost 7 bases, and 15 bases lay in between. There are 12 residues in the CDR3. What was sequenced was naive CD8+ T cells from blood, with Jurkat cell RNA spiked in. Subset denoted: FACS-sorted CD8+CD4-CCR7+CD45RA+ naive T cells. This chain links TRBV29-1 with TRBJ1-2; perhaps TRBD1 as D (6 bases). The sequence came from a human donor in good health. Some libraries in this study had Jurkat cell RNA spiked in. CDR3 DNA sequence: TGCAGCGTGGACCAACAGGGCCCTGGCTACACCTTC. It translates to CSVDQQGPGYTF. The full variable domain, its missing parts supplied by reference TRBV29-1 and TRBJ1-2, is SAVISQKPSRDICQRGTSLTIQCQVDSQVTMMFWYRQQPGQSLTLIATANQGSEATYESGFVIDKFPISRPNLTFSTLTVSNMSPEDSSIYLCSVDQQGPGYTFGSGTRLTVV.